This T cell receptor beta chain was identified in a study of T cell repertoires in cytomegalovirus infection. Study as a whole: Recently identified HLA-C-restricted and well-studied HLA-B-restricted CMV epitopes were used.

Remarks on this clonotype: Its specificity is unknown.

The study, taken as a whole, reports: Dominating the ex vivo response were HLA-C-restricted CMV-specific TCR beta clonotypes. Identification of carriers of CMV plus the relevant HLA was performed using cumulative public TCR beta family frequency.

V lost 1 base and J lost 17, with 17 bases in between. Germline CDR1 MNHNS, CDR2 SASEGT. The CDR3 length is 13 residues. TCRdb used MiXCR to reprocess the reads, holding one entry per CDR3 protein. The data contain some 940,000 distinct CDR3 sequences, roughly 31% of them seen just once; the ten biggest clones take up 11% to 15%. V usage is TRBV6-1 and J usage is TRBJ1-4, with a weak D call TRBD1 (5 bases). The sequencing used cultured CD8+ T cells from PBMCs, collected from culture after CMV antigen stimulation. The TCR sequence derives from a human donor in good health (CMV status not recorded). Some clones in this sample may be carry-over from other donors' samples. Here the CDR3 reads CASSEVGATEDFF. Here the CDR3 DNA reads TGTGCCAGCAGTGAAGTTGGGGCGACCGAAGATTTTTTT.